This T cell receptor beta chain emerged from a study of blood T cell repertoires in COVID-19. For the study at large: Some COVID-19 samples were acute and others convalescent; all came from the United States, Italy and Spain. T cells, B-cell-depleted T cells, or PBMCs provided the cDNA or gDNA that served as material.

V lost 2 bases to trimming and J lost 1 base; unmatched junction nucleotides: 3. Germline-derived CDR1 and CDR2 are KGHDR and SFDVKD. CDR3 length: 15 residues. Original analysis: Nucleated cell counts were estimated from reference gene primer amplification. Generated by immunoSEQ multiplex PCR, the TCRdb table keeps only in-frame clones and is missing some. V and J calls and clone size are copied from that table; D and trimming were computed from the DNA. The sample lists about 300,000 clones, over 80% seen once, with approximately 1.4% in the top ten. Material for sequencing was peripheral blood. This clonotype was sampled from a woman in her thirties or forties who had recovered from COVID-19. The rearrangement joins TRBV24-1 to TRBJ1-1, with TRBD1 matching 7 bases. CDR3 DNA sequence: TGTGCCACCAGTGATTCTAGGACAGGGAACACTGAAGCTTTCTTT. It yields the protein CATSDSRTGNTEAFF.